Below, 25 T cell receptor beta chains from the same sample are listed, as sequenced in a study of cytomegalovirus exposure and HLA in healthy donors. A multiplex PCR was run with 60 Vbeta primers and 13 Jbeta primers. Using immunoSEQ multiplex PCR, the repertoire was profiled, and TCRdb retains in-frame clones only, with some absent. The sample comprises 57,000 or so clones, roughly 70% of which are singletons, and just under 20% rests with the top ten. Sequenced input: PBMCs. The receptor source for this set is a woman aged 60-75 years in good health and CMV-seropositive.

The chain employs TRBV27 and TRBJ1-5; D call uncertain. Per the germline V gene, CDR1 is MNHEY and CDR2 is SMNVEV (reference sequence). This CDR3 has 16 residues. The ends were cut back, 3 bases at V and 1 base at J, with 13 bases in the middle. This CDR3 reads CASSLYSPESNQPQHF. CDR3 DNA: TGTGCCAGCAGTTTGTATTCCCCAGAAAGCAATCAGCCCCAGCATTTT.

This clone was observed a few times. The chain links TRBV4-3 to TRBJ1-1; D not certain. The length of the CDR3 is 13 residues. Looked up from germline, CDR1 is LGHNA and CDR2 is YSLEER. V gave up 1 base and J gave up 2 bases, with 5 bases separating them. The CDR3 sequence: CASSQASNTEAFF. The CDR3 coding sequence is TGCGCCAGCAGCCAAGCTTCCAACACTGAAGCTTTCTTT.

The chain carries TRBV9 and TRBJ1-1; TRBD1 agrees at 7 bases. From germline, CDR1 is SGDLS and CDR2 YYNGEE. Trimming cost V 3 bases and J 3 bases; bases outside gene matches: 8. This CDR3 comprises 15 residues. CDR3 protein: CASSASRDSYTEAFF. CDR3 in DNA: TGTGCCAGCAGCGCGTCCCGGGACAGCTACACTGAAGCTTTCTTT.

The chain links TRBV7-2 to TRBJ2-7; TRBD2 aligns across 7 bases. The ends lost 3 bases at V and 6 bases at J; junction bases unmatched: 11. The CDR3 has 15 residues. CDR1 and CDR2 from the germline V gene are SGHTA and FQGNSA. CDR3 residues: CASSFAGTKLSEQYF. The CDR3 nucleotides read TGTGCCAGCAGCTTTGCCGGGACTAAACTCAGCGAGCAGTACTTC.

This clone was counted between two and nine times. V and J are TRBV7-2 and TRBJ2-5, with D tentatively TRBD1 (5 bases). Trimming took off 1 base at V and 8 bases at J, with 14 bases between the two ends. Per germline, CDR1 SGHTA and CDR2 FQGNSA. CDR3 length: 14 residues. CDR3: CASSLGVQGRTQYF. The CDR3 DNA sequence: TGTGCCAGCAGCTTAGGAGTCCAGGGCCGAACCCAGTACTTC.

The rearrangement joins TRBV18 to TRBJ2-7, with a possible D match to TRBD1 (6 bases). The V end was cut by 5 bases, the J end by 5 bases, with 19 bases between. The CDR3 loop spans 15 amino acids. Germline assignment: CDR1 KGHSH and CDR2 LQKENI. The CDR3 DNA sequence: TGTGCCAGCTCAGTTTTAGGGCGACAGGCCGACGAGCAGTACTTC. Its protein product is CASSVLGRQADEQYF.

The genes are TRBV4-3 and TRBJ2-3, with 9 bases matching TRBD2. The length of the CDR3 is 21 residues. The germline V gene has CDR1 LGHNA and CDR2 YSLEER. V shed 0 bases, J shed 3 bases, and the junction held 19 bases outside the gene matches. The CDR3 spells CASSQDGWEGLAGKKTDTQYF. The CDR3 nucleotides read TGCGCCAGCAGCCAAGATGGATGGGAGGGGCTAGCGGGAAAAAAAACAGATACGCAGTATTTT.

The sample holds a few counts of this clone. V is TRBV6-1 and J is TRBJ2-3, with 11 bases aligning to TRBD2. This CDR3 has 16 amino acids. V was pared by 4 bases and J by 0 bases, with 3 bases of the junction left unmatched. Germline V CDR1 and CDR2: MNHNS, SASEGT. CDR3 sequence (DNA): TGTGCCAGCAGTGCCCGACTAGCGGGGAGCACAGATACGCAGTATTTT. It specifies CASSARLAGSTDTQYF.

The chain has TRBV21-1 and TRBJ1-3; the table assigns TRBD1, which was not confirmed against the DNA. TRBV21-1 is reported as a pseudogene. This CDR3 is built from 15 residues. The CDR3 loop reads CAGPREDRVGNTIYF. DNA of the CDR3: TGTGCCGGACCAAGAGAGGACAGGGTTGGAAACACCATATATTTT.

With regard to this clone: A read error may produce the germline difference seen at one junction end. This chain links TRBV7-9 with TRBJ1-5, with D perhaps matching TRBD1 (5 bases). The germline V gene encodes CDR1 SEHNR and CDR2 FQNEAQ (reference sequence). The CDR3 covers 14 residues. The CDR3 DNA follows: TGTTCCAGCAGCTTAGTCGGGGGGAATCAGCCCCAGCATTTT. Encoded protein: CSSSLVGGNQPQHF.

CDR3 bases: TGCGCCAGCATGAGGGAAGACACTGAAGCTTTCTTT. As protein: CASMREDTEAFF. The genes are TRBV5-1 and TRBJ1-1, with unresolved D. The CDR3 runs 12 residues. The germline V and J ends were trimmed by 6 bases and 3 bases, with 9 bases remaining between them. Germline loops: CDR1 SGHRS, CDR2 YFSETQ.

CDR3 coding DNA: TGTGCCAGCTCACCAAAAGGGGCAGGTTACGAGCAGTACTTC. This codes for CASSPKGAGYEQYF. This sequence joins TRBV18 and TRBJ2-7; the D gene is possibly TRBD1 (5 bases). Germline CDR1 and CDR2: KGHSH and LQKENI. The V end was cut by 2 bases, the J end by 4 bases, with 12 bases between. The CDR3 extends over 14 amino acids.

The V gene is TRBV15, the J gene TRBJ1-2, with D uncertain. The germline V and J ends were trimmed by 5 bases and 7 bases, with 14 bases remaining between them. CDR1 LNHNV and CDR2 YYDKDF come from the germline V gene (reference sequence). This CDR3 contains 13 residues. The CDR3 here is CATSLGVSSGYTF. The CDR3 bases are TGTGCCACCAGCTTGGGCGTGTCGAGTGGCTACACCTTC. Looking up the rest from reference TRBV15 and TRBJ1-2 gives the full variable domain: DAMVIQNPRYQVTQFGKPVTLSCSQTLNHNVMYWYQQKSSQAPKLLFHYYDKDFNNEADTPDNFQSRRPNTSFCFLDIRSPGLGDTAMYLCATSLGVSSGYTFGSGTRLTVV.

This clone was counted a few times. This rearrangement joins TRBV4-2 to TRBJ1-1; 9 nucleotides line up with TRBD1. Germline CDR1 reads LGHNA; CDR2 reads YNFKEQ. This CDR3 has 14 amino acids. J gave up 5 bases and V 5 bases, and 6 bases lay outside the gene matches. Here the CDR3 reads CASSLGQGTTEAFF. CDR3 DNA: TGTGCCAGCAGCTTGGGACAGGGAACGACTGAAGCTTTCTTT.

This clone was recorded once. The rearrangement links TRBV7-2 to TRBJ1-4, with 9 bases identical to TRBD1. The junction had 7 bases not matched to a gene; V was cut back by 1 base and J by 7 bases. This CDR3 region has 16 residues. Germline lookup yields CDR1 SGHTA and CDR2 FQGNSA. Here the CDR3 reads CASSLELGQGREKLFF. In nucleotides, the CDR3 is TGTGCCAGCAGCTTAGAACTGGGACAGGGTCGTGAAAAACTGTTTTTT.

V gene TRBV5-4 combines with J gene TRBJ1-1; possible D gene TRBD1, 5 bases. With 0 bases removed from V and 5 bases from J, the gap between germline ends came to 14 bases. Germline values: CDR1 SGHNT, CDR2 YYREEE (reference sequence). The length of the CDR3 is 15 residues. The CDR3 nucleotides are TGTGCCAGCAGCTTGGGTTCAGGGTTTGAAACTGAAGCTTTCTTT. This translates into CASSLGSGFETEAFF.

This chain uses TRBV10-3 with TRBJ2-5; 7 nucleotides agree with TRBD1. The CDR3 is 18 amino acids. CDR1 is ENHRY and CDR2 is SYGVKD in the germline V gene. The V and J ends lost 0 bases and 1 base, in that order; junction bases with no gene match: 11. CDR3 protein: CAISESNLDRPFQETQYF. The CDR3 DNA sequence: TGTGCCATCAGTGAGTCGAATTTGGACAGGCCTTTCCAAGAGACCCAGTACTTC.

This rearrangement joins TRBV5-1 to TRBJ2-3; TRBD1 agrees at 8 bases. CDR3 length equals 15 residues. CDR1 is SGHRS, CDR2 YFSETQ, per germline. V dropped 2 bases and J dropped 4; count of bases not matched to a gene: 6. CDR3 in amino acids: CASSFRDRGADTQYF. The CDR3 DNA reads as TGCGCCAGCAGCTTTCGAGACAGGGGTGCAGATACGCAGTATTTT.

V usage is TRBV18 and J usage is TRBJ1-1, with 8 bases that match TRBD1. This CDR3 is built from 16 residues. In germline, CDR1 is KGHSH, CDR2 LQKENI. J gave up 3 bases and V 1 base, and 7 bases lay outside the gene matches. CDR3 protein: CASSPRDRGGDTEAFF. The CDR3 bases are TGTGCCAGCTCACCACGAGACAGGGGTGGTGACACTGAAGCTTTCTTT.

The gene calls are TRBV28 and TRBJ1-5; 11 nucleotides align to TRBD1. After removal of 8 bases from V and 2 bases from J, the junction contained 2 bases not matched to a gene. This CDR3 has 14 residues. The germline CDR1 and CDR2 sequences are MDHEN and SYDVKM. The CDR3 DNA sequence: TGTGCCAGCGGGACAGGGGGAGGCAATCAGCCCCAGCATTTT. The encoded protein is CASGTGGGNQPQHF.

This clone was seen once. The V call is TRBV18, the J call TRBJ2-2; D is possibly TRBD2 (5 bases). The V and J ends lost 6 bases and 5 bases respectively, with 10 bases between them. Germline assignment: CDR1 KGHSH and CDR2 LQKENI. This CDR3 is 13 amino acids long. The CDR3 nucleotides read TGTGCCAGCTCGTTCGGGATTACCGGGGAGCTGTTTTTT. Translation: CASSFGITGELFF.

V gene TRBV14 combines with J gene TRBJ1-3; no reliable D call. Germline CDR1 and CDR2: SGHDN and FVKESK. V was clipped by 6 bases and J by 0 bases, with 9 bases between them. The CDR3 is 14 residues long. CDR3 DNA sequence: TGTGCCAGCAGTCCACTGTACTCTGGAAACACCATATATTTT. This encodes CASSPLYSGNTIYF.

The chain combines TRBV5-1 with TRBJ2-1; no firm D call. This CDR3 has 12 amino acids. Trimming removed 0 bases from V and 5 bases from J, with 3 bases in between. The germline gives CDR1 SGHRS, CDR2 YFSETQ. CDR3 amino acids: CASSLVNNEQFF. The CDR3 DNA reads TGCGCCAGCAGCTTGGTTAACAATGAGCAGTTCTTC.

The chain combines TRBV19 with TRBJ1-2; 8 nucleotides line up with TRBD1. There are 15 residues in the CDR3. V was clipped by 10 bases and J by 4 bases; unmatched bases: 14. Germline V CDR1 and CDR2: LNHDA, SQIVND (reference sequence). DNA of the CDR3: TGTGCCACCTCAGTGGGACAGGCTCTCAGCTATGGCTACACCTTC. The encoded protein is CATSVGQALSYGYTF.

The rearrangement joins TRBV5-1 to TRBJ2-5, with unresolved D. The CDR3 loop spans 14 amino acids. V was pared by 0 bases and J by 1 base, with 7 bases between. In germline, CDR1 is SGHRS, CDR2 YFSETQ. The CDR3 nucleotides are TGCGCCAGCAGCTTGGGGCCTCCCCAAGAGACCCAGTACTTC. It translates to CASSLGPPQETQYF.